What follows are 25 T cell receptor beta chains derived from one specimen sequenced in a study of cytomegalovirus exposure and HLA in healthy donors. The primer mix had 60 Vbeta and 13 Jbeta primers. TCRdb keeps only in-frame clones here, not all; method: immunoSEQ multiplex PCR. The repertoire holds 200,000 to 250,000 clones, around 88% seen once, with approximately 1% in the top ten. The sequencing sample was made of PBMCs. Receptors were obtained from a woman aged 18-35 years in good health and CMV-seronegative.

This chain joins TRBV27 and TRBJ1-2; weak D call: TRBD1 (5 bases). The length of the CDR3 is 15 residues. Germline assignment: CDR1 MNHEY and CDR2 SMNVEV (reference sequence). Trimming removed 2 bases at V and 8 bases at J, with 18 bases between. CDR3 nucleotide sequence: TGTGCCAGCAGTTTAAACAGGCTCGGGTCGGTAGGCTACACCTTC. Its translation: CASSLNRLGSVGYTF.

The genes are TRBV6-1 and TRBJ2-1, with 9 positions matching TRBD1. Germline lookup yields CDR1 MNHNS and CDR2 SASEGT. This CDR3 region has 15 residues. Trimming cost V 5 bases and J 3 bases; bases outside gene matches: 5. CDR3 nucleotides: TGTGCCAGCAGTCCCGACAGGGGGATCTACAATGAGCAGTTCTTC. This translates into CASSPDRGIYNEQFF.

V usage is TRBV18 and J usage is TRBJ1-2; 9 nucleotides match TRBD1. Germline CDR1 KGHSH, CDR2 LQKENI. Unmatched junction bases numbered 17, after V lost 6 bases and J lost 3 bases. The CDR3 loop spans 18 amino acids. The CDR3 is CASSPFLQGASLYYGYTF. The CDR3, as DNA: TGTGCCAGCTCTCCTTTCTTACAGGGGGCGAGTCTATACTATGGCTACACCTTC.

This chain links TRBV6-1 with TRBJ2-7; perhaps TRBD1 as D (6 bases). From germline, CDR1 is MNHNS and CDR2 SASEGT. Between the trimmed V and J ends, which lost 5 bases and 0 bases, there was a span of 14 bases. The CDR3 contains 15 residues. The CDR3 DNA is TGTGCCAGCAGTACACAGGGATCCAGCTCCTACGAGCAGTACTTC. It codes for CASSTQGSSSYEQYF.

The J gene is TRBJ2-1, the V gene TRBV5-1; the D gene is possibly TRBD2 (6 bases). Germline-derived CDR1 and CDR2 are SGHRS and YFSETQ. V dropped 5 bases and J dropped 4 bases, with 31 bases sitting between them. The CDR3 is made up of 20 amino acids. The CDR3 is CASRDSSGLAQREKYNEQFF. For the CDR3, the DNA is TGCGCCAGCAGAGATTCTAGTGGACTCGCCCAACGGGAGAAATACAATGAGCAGTTCTTC.

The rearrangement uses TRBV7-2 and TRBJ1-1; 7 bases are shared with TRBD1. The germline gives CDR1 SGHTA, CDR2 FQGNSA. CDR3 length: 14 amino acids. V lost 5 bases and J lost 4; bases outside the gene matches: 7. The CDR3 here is CASSVTGVATEAFF. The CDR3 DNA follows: TGTGCCAGCAGCGTAACAGGGGTTGCCACTGAAGCTTTCTTT.

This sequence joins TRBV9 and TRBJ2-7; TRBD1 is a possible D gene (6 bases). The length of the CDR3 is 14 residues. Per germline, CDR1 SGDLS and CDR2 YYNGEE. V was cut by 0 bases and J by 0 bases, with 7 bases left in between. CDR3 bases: TGTGCCAGCAGCGTAGGGGACACCTCCTACGAGCAGTACTTC. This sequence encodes CASSVGDTSYEQYF.

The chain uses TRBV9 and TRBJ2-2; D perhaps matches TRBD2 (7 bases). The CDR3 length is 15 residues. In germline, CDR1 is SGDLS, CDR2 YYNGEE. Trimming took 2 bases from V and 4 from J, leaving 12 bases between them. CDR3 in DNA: TGTGCCAGCAGCGTCGGGGGGCCGCGCACCGGGGAGCTGTTTTTT. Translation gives CASSVGGPRTGELFF.

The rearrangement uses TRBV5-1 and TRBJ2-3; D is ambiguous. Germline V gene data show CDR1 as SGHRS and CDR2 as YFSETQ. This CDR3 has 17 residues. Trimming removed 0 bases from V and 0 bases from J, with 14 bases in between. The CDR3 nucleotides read TGCGCCAGCAGCTTGGCCCCCTTATCCGGTAGCACAGATACGCAGTATTTT. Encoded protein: CASSLAPLSGSTDTQYF.

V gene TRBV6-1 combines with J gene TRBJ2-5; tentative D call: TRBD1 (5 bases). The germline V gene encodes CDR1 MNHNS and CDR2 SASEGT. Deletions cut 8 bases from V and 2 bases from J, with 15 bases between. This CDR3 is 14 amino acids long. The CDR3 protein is CASSVTDLQETQYF. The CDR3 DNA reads TGTGCCAGCTCAGTGACAGACTTACAAGAGACCCAGTACTTC.

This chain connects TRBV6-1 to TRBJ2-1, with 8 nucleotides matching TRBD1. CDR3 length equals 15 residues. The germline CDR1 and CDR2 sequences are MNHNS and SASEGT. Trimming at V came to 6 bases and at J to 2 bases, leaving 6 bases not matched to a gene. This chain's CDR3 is CASSRGQGAYNEQFF. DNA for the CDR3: TGTGCCAGCAGCCGAGGACAGGGAGCCTACAATGAGCAGTTCTTC.

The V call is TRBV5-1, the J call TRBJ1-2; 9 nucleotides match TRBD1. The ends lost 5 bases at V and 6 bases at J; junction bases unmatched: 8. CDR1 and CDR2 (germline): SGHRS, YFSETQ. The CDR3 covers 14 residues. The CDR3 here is CASRNTGGAHGYTF. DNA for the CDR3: TGCGCCAGCAGAAATACAGGGGGCGCACATGGCTACACCTTC.

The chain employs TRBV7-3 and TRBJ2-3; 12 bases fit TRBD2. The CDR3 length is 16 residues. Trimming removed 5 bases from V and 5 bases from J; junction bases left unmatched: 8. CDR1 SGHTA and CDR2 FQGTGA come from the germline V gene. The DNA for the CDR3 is TGTGCCAGCAGCCAGAGGACTAGCGGGATTTTAGATACGCAGTATTTT. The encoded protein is CASSQRTSGILDTQYF.

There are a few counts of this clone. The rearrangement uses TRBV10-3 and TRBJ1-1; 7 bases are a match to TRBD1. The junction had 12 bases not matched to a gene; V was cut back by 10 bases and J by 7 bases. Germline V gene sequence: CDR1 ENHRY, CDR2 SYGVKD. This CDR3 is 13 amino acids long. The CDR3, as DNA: TGTGCCAGCATGACAGGGTGGGCCCATGAAGCTTTCTTT. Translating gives CASMTGWAHEAFF.

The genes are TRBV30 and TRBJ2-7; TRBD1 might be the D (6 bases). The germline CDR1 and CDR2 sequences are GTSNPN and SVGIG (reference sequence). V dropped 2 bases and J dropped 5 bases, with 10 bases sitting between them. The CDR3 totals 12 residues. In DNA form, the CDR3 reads TGTGCCTGGAGTACAGGGTCCGACGAGCAGTACTTC. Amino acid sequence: CAWSTGSDEQYF.

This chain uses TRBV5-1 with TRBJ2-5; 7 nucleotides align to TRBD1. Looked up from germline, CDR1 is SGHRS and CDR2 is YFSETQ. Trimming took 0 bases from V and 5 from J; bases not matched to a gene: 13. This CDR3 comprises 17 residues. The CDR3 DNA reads TGCGCCAGCAGCTTGGCCCTTGACAGGGCATTCCGGGAGACCCAGTACTTC. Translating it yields CASSLALDRAFRETQYF.

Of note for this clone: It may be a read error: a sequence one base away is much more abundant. In DNA form, the CDR3 reads TGTGCCAGCAGATCGGGACAGGACGGCTACACCTTC. Translation: CASRSGQDGYTF. This chain joins TRBV6-5 and TRBJ1-2; TRBD1 matches 8 bases. J gave up 8 bases and V 6 bases, and 5 bases lay outside the gene matches. The CDR3 is 12 residues long. Germline V CDR1 and CDR2: MNHEY, SVGAGI.

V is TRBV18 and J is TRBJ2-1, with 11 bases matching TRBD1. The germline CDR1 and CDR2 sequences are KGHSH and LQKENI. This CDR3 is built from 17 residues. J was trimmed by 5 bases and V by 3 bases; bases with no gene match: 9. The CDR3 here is CASSPWTGGTINNEQFF. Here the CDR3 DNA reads TGTGCCAGCTCACCCTGGACAGGGGGCACTATCAACAATGAGCAGTTCTTC.

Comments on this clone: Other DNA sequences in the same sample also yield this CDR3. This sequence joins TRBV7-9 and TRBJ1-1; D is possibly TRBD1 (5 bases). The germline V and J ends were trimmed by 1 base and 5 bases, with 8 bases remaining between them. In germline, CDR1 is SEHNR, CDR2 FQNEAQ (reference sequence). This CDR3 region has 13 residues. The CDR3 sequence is CASSLDQGTEAFF. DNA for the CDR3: TGTGCCAGCAGCTTAGACCAGGGAACTGAAGCTTTCTTT. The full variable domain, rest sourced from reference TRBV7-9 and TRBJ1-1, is DTGVSQNPRHKITKRGQNVTFRCDPISEHNRLYWYRQTLGQGPEFLTYFQNEAQLEKSRLLSDRFSAERPKGSFSTLEIQRTEQGDSAMYLCASSLDQGTEAFFGQGTRLTVV.

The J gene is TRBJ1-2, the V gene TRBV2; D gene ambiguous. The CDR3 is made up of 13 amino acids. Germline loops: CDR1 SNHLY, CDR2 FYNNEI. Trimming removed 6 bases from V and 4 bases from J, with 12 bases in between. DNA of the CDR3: TGTGCCAGCAGGGGGAATGAGGGCTATGGCTACACCTTC. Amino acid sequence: CASRGNEGYGYTF.

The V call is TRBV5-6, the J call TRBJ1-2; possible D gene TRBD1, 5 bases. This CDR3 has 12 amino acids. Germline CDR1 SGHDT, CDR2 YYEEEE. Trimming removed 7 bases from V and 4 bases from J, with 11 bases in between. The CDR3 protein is CASLGQGYGYTF. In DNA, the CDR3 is TGTGCCAGCCTGGGGCAGGGCTATGGCTACACCTTC. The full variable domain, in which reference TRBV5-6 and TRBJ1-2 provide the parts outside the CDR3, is DAGVTQSPTHLIKTRGQQVTLRCSPKSGHDTVSWYQQALGQGPQFIFQYYEEEERQRGNFPDRFSGHQFPNYSSELNVNALLLGDSALYLCASLGQGYGYTFGSGTRLTVV.

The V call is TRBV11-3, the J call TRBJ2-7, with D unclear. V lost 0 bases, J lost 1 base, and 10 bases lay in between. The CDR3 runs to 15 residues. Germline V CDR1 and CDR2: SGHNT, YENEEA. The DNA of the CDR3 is TGTGCCAGCAGCTTAGAGGCCTTGCCTTCCTACGAGCAGTACTTC. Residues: CASSLEALPSYEQYF.

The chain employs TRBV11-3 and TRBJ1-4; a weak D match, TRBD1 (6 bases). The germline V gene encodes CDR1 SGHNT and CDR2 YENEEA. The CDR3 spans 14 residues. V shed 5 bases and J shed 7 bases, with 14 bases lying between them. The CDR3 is CASSITGLSEKLFF. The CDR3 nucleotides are TGTGCCAGCAGCATAACAGGGTTGAGTGAAAAACTGTTTTTT.

CDR3 coding DNA: TGTGCCAGCCGGGACTATTCGGCAGATACGCAGTATTTT. It is translated as CASRDYSADTQYF. This chain joins TRBV27 and TRBJ2-3, with 7 bases lining up with TRBD2. Per germline, CDR1 MNHEY and CDR2 SMNVEV (reference sequence). The CDR3 runs 13 residues. V trimming: 8 bases; J trimming: 4 bases; junction bases outside the gene matches: 6.

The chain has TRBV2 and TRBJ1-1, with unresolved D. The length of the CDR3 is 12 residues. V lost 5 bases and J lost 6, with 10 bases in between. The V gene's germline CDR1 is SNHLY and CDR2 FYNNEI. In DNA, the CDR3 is TGTGCCAGCAGTCTAGTCCTGCCTGAAGCTTTCTTT. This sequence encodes CASSLVLPEAFF.